These 27 T cell receptor beta chains originate from one sample sequenced in a study of blood T cell repertoires in COVID-19. Libraries were prepared by immunoSEQ multiplex PCR; TCRdb keeps only in-frame clonotypes and omits some of them. The table has about 190,000 clones, under 80% seen once. Sample: peripheral blood. These receptors came from a man aged 50-60 years who had recovered from COVID-19.

V and J are TRBV25-1 and TRBJ2-1; 7 nucleotides match TRBD2. The CDR3 covers 16 residues. V was pared by 3 bases and J by 9 bases, with 14 bases of the junction left unmatched. Per germline, CDR1 MGHDK and CDR2 SYGVNS. This chain's CDR3 is CASSDSSAGGEGEQFF. DNA of the CDR3: TGTGCCAGCAGTGATTCCTCAGCGGGTGGGGAGGGTGAGCAGTTCTTC.

The CDR3 reads CASSFRPGLAGGVGGELFF. CDR3 coding DNA: TGCGCCAGCAGCTTTAGACCGGGACTAGCGGGAGGCGTCGGCGGGGAGCTGTTTTTT. V and J are TRBV5-1 and TRBJ2-2; 15 nucleotides align to TRBD2. The CDR3 has 19 amino acids. Germline trimming cut 2 bases from V and 7 bases from J; bases unmatched to any gene: 12. Germline V lookup: CDR1 SGHRS, CDR2 YFSETQ.

This clone was observed once. The chain is built from TRBV29-1 and TRBJ2-1; 7 bases align to TRBD2. Trimming removed 0 bases from V and 10 bases from J; junction bases left unmatched: 9. This CDR3 has 14 amino acids. CDR1 is SQVTM and CDR2 is ANQGSEA in the germline V gene. DNA for the CDR3: TGCAGCGTTGAAGAAACAGCGAACGGGGGGGAGCAGTTCTTC. Protein: CSVEETANGGEQFF.

This chain connects TRBV18 to TRBJ2-1; perhaps TRBD1 as D (5 bases). The germline gives CDR1 KGHSH, CDR2 LQKENI. The CDR3 is 14 residues long. V was pared by 3 bases and J by 3 bases, with 9 bases between. CDR3 in DNA: TGTGCCAGCTCACCGGGCAGGGTCTACAATGAGCAGTTCTTC. Protein: CASSPGRVYNEQFF.

This clone was detected only a few times. J is TRBJ1-5 and V is TRBV4-3; a possible D gene is TRBD1 (6 bases). Per the germline V gene, CDR1 is LGHNA and CDR2 is YSLEER. The CDR3 spans 15 residues. V was pared by 4 bases and J by 0 bases, with 10 bases between. CDR3 amino acids: CASSPTGNSNQPQHF. In nucleotides, the CDR3 is TGCGCCAGCAGCCCTACAGGGAATAGCAATCAGCCCCAGCATTTT.

V is TRBV18 and J is TRBJ1-1; the D gene is possibly TRBD1 (6 bases). Per germline, CDR1 KGHSH and CDR2 LQKENI. The CDR3 sequence is 16 residues long. V lost 4 bases, J lost 0 bases, and 15 bases lay in between. The CDR3 spells CASSLTMQGLNTEAFF. In DNA form, the CDR3 reads TGTGCCAGCTCACTAACCATGCAGGGGTTGAACACTGAAGCTTTCTTT.

The V and J genes are TRBV10-3 and TRBJ2-7, with 8 bases matching TRBD1. Germline assignment: CDR1 ENHRY and CDR2 SYGVKD. The CDR3 spans 13 residues. Trimming removed 6 bases from V and 5 bases from J; junction bases left unmatched: 6. CDR3 bases: TGTGCCATCAGAGGACAGGGTTTGGACGAGCAGTACTTC. This translates into CAIRGQGLDEQYF.

This clone was seen a single time. The chain has TRBV7-2 and TRBJ2-1, with D possibly TRBD2 on 6 matching bases. This CDR3 spans 15 amino acids. V lost 5 bases and J lost 1, with 12 bases in between. Germline V gives CDR1 SGHTA, CDR2 FQGNSA. DNA of the CDR3: TGTGCCAGCAGCCCTCTTGCGGGGTCCTACAATGAGCAGTTCTTC. Translating gives CASSPLAGSYNEQFF.

Regarding this clone: Given a much more abundant clone one base away, this may be a read error. This sample includes further DNA sequences coding for the same CDR3. This chain joins TRBV6-4 and TRBJ2-3, with 14 positions matching TRBD2. The CDR3 runs 15 residues. V lost 9 bases to trimming and J lost 5 bases; unmatched junction nucleotides: 7. Germline lookup yields CDR1 MRHNA and CDR2 SNTAGT. The CDR3 loop is CASSRLAGGQDTQYF. The CDR3 DNA sequence: TGTGCCAGTAGCCGACTAGCGGGAGGGCAAGATACGCAGTATTTT.

The V call is TRBV2, the J call TRBJ2-1; 10 bases are shared with TRBD2. Germline V gene sequence: CDR1 SNHLY, CDR2 FYNNEI. This CDR3 contains 16 residues. With 6 bases clipped from V and 0 bases from J, the junction kept 5 bases outside the gene matches. CDR3 in amino acids: CASRTSGLRSYNEQFF. Here the CDR3 DNA reads TGTGCCAGCAGGACTAGCGGGTTACGCTCCTACAATGAGCAGTTCTTC.

This sequence joins TRBV6-5 and TRBJ2-1; 15 bases map to TRBD2. Trimming cost V 7 bases and J 12 bases; bases outside gene matches: 7. The germline V gene has CDR1 MNHEY and CDR2 SVGAGI. The CDR3 consists of 14 residues. DNA of the CDR3: TGTGCCAGCACTCCGGGACTAGCGGGAGGCGGGCAGTTCTTC. Translation gives CASTPGLAGGGQFF.

This clone was recorded a few times. The chain carries TRBV3-1 (or the pseudogene TRBV3-2) and TRBJ1-5; a weak D match, TRBD1 (5 bases). Germline assignment: CDR1 LGHDT and CDR2 YNNKEL (reference sequence). V lost 0 bases, J lost 6 bases, and 6 bases lay in between. The CDR3 runs 13 residues. The CDR3 sequence: CASSQDRAQPQHF. CDR3 nucleotides: TGTGCCAGCAGCCAAGACAGGGCTCAGCCCCAGCATTTT.

CDR3 nucleotide sequence: TGTGCCAGCAGCTCCCCGGGACTAGCGGGAGTTGGGGAGCAGTTCTTC. Translating gives CASSSPGLAGVGEQFF. This chain links TRBV7-6 with TRBJ2-1, with 14 bases lining up with TRBD2. The ends lost 4 bases at V and 10 bases at J; junction bases unmatched: 9. This CDR3 has 16 residues. Germline lookup yields CDR1 SGHVS and CDR2 FNYEAQ.

The chain carries TRBV28 and TRBJ2-6; no clear D. Germline V gene lookup returns CDR1 MDHEN and CDR2 SYDVKM. With 8 bases removed from V and 13 bases from J, the gap between germline ends came to 12 bases. This CDR3 has 11 amino acids. CDR3 residues: CASGPLQVLTF. The CDR3, as DNA: TGTGCCAGCGGCCCCCTCCAGGTCCTGACTTTC.

This clone showed up just a few times. The J gene is TRBJ1-5, the V gene TRBV19, with D hard to call. The germline CDR1 and CDR2 sequences are LNHDA and SQIVND (reference sequence). The CDR3 spans 12 residues. V was shortened by 8 bases and J by 0 bases, with 5 bases between the two germline ends. The CDR3 loop is CASHYSNQPQHF. The CDR3 DNA is TGTGCCAGTCACTATAGCAATCAGCCCCAGCATTTT.

The chain combines TRBV2 with TRBJ2-7; TRBD1 might be the D (5 bases). Germline loops: CDR1 SNHLY, CDR2 FYNNEI. V was pared by 6 bases and J by 2 bases, with 11 bases between. The CDR3 totals 13 residues. The CDR3 sequence is CASRQEYTYEQYF. In nucleotides, the CDR3 is TGTGCCAGCAGACAGGAGTACACCTACGAGCAGTACTTC.

This clone was picked up one time. The V and J genes are TRBV6-1 and TRBJ2-3; 11 bases are shared with TRBD2. The CDR3 is 16 residues long. The junction had 8 bases not matched to a gene; V was cut back by 4 bases and J by 5 bases. Germline lookup yields CDR1 MNHNS and CDR2 SASEGT. The CDR3, as DNA: TGTGCCAGCAGTGGTAAACTAGCGGGAGACATAGATACGCAGTATTTT. Protein: CASSGKLAGDIDTQYF.

The rearrangement joins TRBV2 to TRBJ2-1; TRBD2 matches 16 bases. Germline lookup yields CDR1 SNHLY and CDR2 FYNNEI. This CDR3 comprises 17 residues. Losses at the gene ends were 10 bases for V and 1 base for J; bases not matched to a gene: 7. The CDR3 loop is CANPGLAGGPSYNEQFF. The CDR3 DNA reads as TGTGCCAACCCGGGACTAGCGGGAGGGCCATCCTACAATGAGCAGTTCTTC.

V is TRBV4-2 and J is TRBJ2-3; TRBD1 might be the D (5 bases). Per germline, CDR1 LGHNA and CDR2 YNFKEQ. The CDR3 sequence is 15 residues long. Trimming cost V 0 bases and J 1 base, with 8 bases left between them. CDR3 region: CASSQEGRGTDTQYF. For the CDR3, the DNA is TGTGCCAGCAGCCAAGAAGGCAGGGGCACAGATACGCAGTATTTT.

The CDR3 region has the DNA TGTGCCAGCAGCCACCACTCGACAGGGGAGAACACCGGGGAGCTGTTTTTT. Translating it yields CASSHHSTGENTGELFF. The gene calls are TRBV3-1 (or the pseudogene TRBV3-2) and TRBJ2-2, with 8 bases lining up with TRBD1. Losses at the gene ends were 3 bases for V and 1 base for J; bases not matched to a gene: 7. Germline CDR1 is LGHDT and CDR2 is YNNKEL (reference sequence). CDR3 size: 17 residues.

V and J are TRBV6-5 and TRBJ2-1, with TRBD2 matching over 8 bases. J gave up 9 bases and V 2 bases, and 6 bases lay outside the gene matches. This CDR3 has 14 residues. CDR1 MNHEY and CDR2 SVGAGI come from the germline V gene. CDR3 nucleotide sequence: TGTGCCAGCAGTTACACGGGAGGGCCCAGTGAGCAGTTCTTC. Amino acids: CASSYTGGPSEQFF.

Only one count was recorded for this clone. This rearrangement joins TRBV30 to TRBJ1-2; the D gene is possibly TRBD1 (5 bases). The V gene's germline CDR1 is GTSNPN and CDR2 SVGIG (reference sequence). This CDR3 comprises 13 residues. The V gene lost 0 bases and the J gene lost 4 bases, with 9 bases spanning the gap. The CDR3 sequence: CAWSVVQGYGYTF. CDR3 bases: TGTGCCTGGAGTGTAGTCCAGGGCTATGGCTACACCTTC.

This chain joins TRBV18 and TRBJ2-4; 9 bases agree with TRBD1. Germline assignment: CDR1 KGHSH and CDR2 LQKENI. With V trimmed by 0 bases and J by 7 bases, 13 bases remained unmatched. This CDR3 has 18 residues. The DNA of the CDR3 is TGTGCCAGCTCACCACCCACCTCCGGGACAGGGAGACCCAACATTCAGTACTTC. This gives the protein CASSPPTSGTGRPNIQYF.

The chain couples TRBV27 to TRBJ2-1; TRBD2 matches 8 bases. V lost 8 bases and J lost 5; bases outside the gene matches: 17. CDR1 is MNHEY and CDR2 is SMNVEV in the germline V gene (reference sequence). The CDR3 is made up of 17 amino acids. Here the CDR3 DNA reads TGTGCCAGCGAACCAATGAAGGAGATAGCGGGAAACAATGAGCAGTTCTTC. It is translated as CASEPMKEIAGNNEQFF.

With respect to this clone: Mismatch with germline at one junction end may stem from a read error. The chain combines TRBV30 with TRBJ2-1; 10 bases line up with TRBD2. Per germline, CDR1 GTSNPN and CDR2 SVGIG (reference sequence). CDR3 length: 14 residues. The CDR3 nucleotides are TGTGCCTGGAGTGAACCCATAGCGGGAGGCCCTAGGATCTTC. Its protein is CAWSEPIAGGPRIF.

V and J are TRBV6-5 and TRBJ2-5, with 12 bases matching TRBD2. Germline trimming cut 8 bases from V and 3 bases from J; bases unmatched to any gene: 4. CDR1 and CDR2 (germline): MNHEY, SVGAGI. This CDR3 is built from 14 residues. The CDR3 DNA reads as TGTGCCAGCCGCCTAGCGGGAGGGAAAGAGACCCAGTACTTC. Protein: CASRLAGGKETQYF.

The chain couples TRBV20-1 to TRBJ1-1; TRBD1 might be the D (6 bases). CDR3 size: 14 residues. The V end was cut by 3 bases, the J end by 2 bases, with 13 bases between. CDR1 and CDR2 from the germline V gene are DFQATT and SNEGSKA (reference sequence). The CDR3 DNA reads as TGCAGTGCTAGTCCCACAGGGCCAAACACTGAAGCTTTCTTT. This codes for CSASPTGPNTEAFF.